This section outlines one TCR beta chain sequence together with its context. Trimming stripped 1 base from V and 2 bases from J, with 6 bases between. The CDR3 covers 14 residues. Germline V CDR1 and CDR2: ENHRY, SYGVKD. This sample stems from a study of PD-L1 blockade in urothelial cancer. On the study more broadly: Blood was analyzed 3 weeks (second dose) and 6 weeks after treatment start. The median T cell count in blood samples was 141,255.

The data were produced by immunoSEQ multiplex PCR, yet TCRdb's version contains in-frame clones alone and is incomplete. The table lists about 32,000 clones, around 80% of them singletons. This sequence originates from a man between 60 and 70 years old with urothelial cancer. The source material was PBMCs, sampled around atezolizumab (anti-PD-L1) treatment. The chain has TRBV10-3 and TRBJ1-3, with no clear D. The DNA of the CDR3 is TGTGCCATCAGTGAGTTTGTAACTGGAAACACCATATATTTT. It is translated as CAISEFVTGNTIYF.